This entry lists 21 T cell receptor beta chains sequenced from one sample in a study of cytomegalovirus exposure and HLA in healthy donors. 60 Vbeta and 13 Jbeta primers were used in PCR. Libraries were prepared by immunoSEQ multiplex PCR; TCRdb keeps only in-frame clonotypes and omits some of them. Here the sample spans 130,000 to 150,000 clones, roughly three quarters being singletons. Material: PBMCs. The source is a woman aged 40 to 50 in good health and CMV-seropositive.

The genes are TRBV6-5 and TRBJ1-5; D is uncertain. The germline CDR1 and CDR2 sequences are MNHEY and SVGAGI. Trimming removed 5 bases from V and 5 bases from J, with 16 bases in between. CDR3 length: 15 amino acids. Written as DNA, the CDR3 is TGTGCCAGCAGTCGATCCGGAGGAGAGGATCAGCCCCAGCATTTT. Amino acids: CASSRSGGEDQPQHF.

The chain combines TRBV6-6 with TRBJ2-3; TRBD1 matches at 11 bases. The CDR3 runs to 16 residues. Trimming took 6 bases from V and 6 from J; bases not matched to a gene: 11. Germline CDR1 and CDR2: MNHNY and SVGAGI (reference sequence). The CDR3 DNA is TGTGCCAGCAGCCTTGGACAGGGGGCCTCGGCTGATACGCAGTATTTT. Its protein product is CASSLGQGASADTQYF.

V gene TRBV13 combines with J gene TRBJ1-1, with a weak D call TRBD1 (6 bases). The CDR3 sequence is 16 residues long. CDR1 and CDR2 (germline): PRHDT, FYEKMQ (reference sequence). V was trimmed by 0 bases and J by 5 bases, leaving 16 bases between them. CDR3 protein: CASSLGDRGAPTEAFF. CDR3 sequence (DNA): TGTGCCAGCAGCTTAGGGGATCGGGGGGCGCCGACTGAAGCTTTCTTT.

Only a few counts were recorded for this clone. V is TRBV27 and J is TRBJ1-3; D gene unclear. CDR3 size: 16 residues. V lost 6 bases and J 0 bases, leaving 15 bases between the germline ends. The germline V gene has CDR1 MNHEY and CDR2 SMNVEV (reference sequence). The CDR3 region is CASSPGEEYSGNTIYF. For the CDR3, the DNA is TGTGCCAGCAGCCCTGGGGAGGAATACTCTGGAAACACCATATATTTT.

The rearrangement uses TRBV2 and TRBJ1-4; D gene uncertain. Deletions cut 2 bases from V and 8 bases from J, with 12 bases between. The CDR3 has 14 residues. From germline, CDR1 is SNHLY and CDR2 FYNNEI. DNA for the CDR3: TGTGCCAGCAGTGAAATCCGGGTCGGGGAAAAACTGTTTTTT. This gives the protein CASSEIRVGEKLFF.

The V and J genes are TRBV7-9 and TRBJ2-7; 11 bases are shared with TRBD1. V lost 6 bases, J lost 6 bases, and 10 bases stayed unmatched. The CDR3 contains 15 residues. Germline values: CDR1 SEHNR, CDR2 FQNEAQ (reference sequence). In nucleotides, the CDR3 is TGTGCCAGCAGTTGGCCGGGACAGGGGGATTTCGAGCAGTACTTC. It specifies CASSWPGQGDFEQYF.

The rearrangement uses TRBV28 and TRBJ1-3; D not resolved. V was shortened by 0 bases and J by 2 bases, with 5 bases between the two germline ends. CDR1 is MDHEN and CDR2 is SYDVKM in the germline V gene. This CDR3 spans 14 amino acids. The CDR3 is CASSLWPAGNTIYF. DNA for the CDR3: TGTGCCAGCAGTTTATGGCCAGCTGGAAACACCATATATTTT.

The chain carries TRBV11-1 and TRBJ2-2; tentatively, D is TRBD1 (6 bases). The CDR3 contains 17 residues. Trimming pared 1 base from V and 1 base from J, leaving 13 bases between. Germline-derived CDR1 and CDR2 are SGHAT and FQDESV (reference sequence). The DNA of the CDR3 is TGTGCCAGCAGCTTAGATGTCACAGGGCTGAACACCGGGGAGCTGTTTTTT. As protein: CASSLDVTGLNTGELFF.

The CDR3 nucleotides are TGCGCCAGCAGCCAAGAAGACAGGAAAAACATTCAGTACTTC. Translated, it gives CASSQEDRKNIQYF. J is TRBJ2-4 and V is TRBV4-1; a possible D gene is TRBD1 (6 bases). The germline V gene encodes CDR1 MGHRA and CDR2 YSYEKL. CDR3 size: 14 residues. V lost 0 bases and J lost 4, with 7 bases in between.

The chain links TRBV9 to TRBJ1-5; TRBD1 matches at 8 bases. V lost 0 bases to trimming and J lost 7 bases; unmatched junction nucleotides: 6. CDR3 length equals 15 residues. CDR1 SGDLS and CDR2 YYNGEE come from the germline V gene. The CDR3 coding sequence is TGTGCCAGCAGCGTAGGGGACAGGATTGGGCAGCCCCAGCATTTT. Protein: CASSVGDRIGQPQHF.

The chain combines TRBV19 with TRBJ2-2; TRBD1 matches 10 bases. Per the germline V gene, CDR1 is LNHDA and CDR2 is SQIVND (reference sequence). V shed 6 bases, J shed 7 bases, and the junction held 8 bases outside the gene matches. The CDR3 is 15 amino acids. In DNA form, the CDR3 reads TGTGCCAGTAGCCGAGACAGGGGGCTCTTCGGGGAGCTGTTTTTT. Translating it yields CASSRDRGLFGELFF.

The CDR3: CASSPWDRGYYEQYF. The DNA of the CDR3 is TGTGCCAGCAGCCCATGGGACAGGGGGTACTACGAGCAGTACTTC. This sequence joins TRBV11-2 and TRBJ2-7, with 11 bases fitting TRBD1. The CDR3 runs 15 residues. Germline V CDR1 and CDR2: SGHAT, FQNNGV. Trimming took 5 bases from V and 3 from J; bases not matched to a gene: 6.

CDR3 DNA sequence: TGCGCCAGCAAAAAGGGACAGCCGAATGAAAAACTGTTTTTT. Encoded protein: CASKKGQPNEKLFF. The chain employs TRBV5-1 and TRBJ1-4; 7 nucleotides align to TRBD1. This CDR3 has 14 amino acids. Trimming at V came to 6 bases and at J to 5 bases, leaving 7 bases not matched to a gene. Per germline, CDR1 SGHRS and CDR2 YFSETQ.

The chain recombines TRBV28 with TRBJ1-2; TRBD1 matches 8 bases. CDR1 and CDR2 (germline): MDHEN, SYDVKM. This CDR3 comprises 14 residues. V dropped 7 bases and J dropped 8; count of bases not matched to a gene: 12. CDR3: CASKPGQGAQGYTF. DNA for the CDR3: TGTGCCAGCAAACCGGGTCAGGGGGCGCAGGGCTACACCTTC.

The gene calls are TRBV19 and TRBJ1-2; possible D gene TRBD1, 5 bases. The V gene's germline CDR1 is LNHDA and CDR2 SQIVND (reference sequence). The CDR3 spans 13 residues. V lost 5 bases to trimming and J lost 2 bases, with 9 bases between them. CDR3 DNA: TGTGCCAGTAGTCGGGGGGGAAACTATGGCTACACCTTC. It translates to CASSRGGNYGYTF.

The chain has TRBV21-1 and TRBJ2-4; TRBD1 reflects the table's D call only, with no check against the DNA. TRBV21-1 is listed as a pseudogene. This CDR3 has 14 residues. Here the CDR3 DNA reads TGTGCCAGCAGCTTTCACAGGGTCGGAAACATTCAGTACTTC. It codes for CASSFHRVGNIQYF.

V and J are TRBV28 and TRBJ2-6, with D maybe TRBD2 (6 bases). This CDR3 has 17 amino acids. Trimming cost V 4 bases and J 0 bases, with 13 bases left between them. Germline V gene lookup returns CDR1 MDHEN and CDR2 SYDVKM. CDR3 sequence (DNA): TGTGCCAGCAGTTCCCTGGAGGGTTACTCTGGGGCCAACGTCCTGACTTTC. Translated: CASSSLEGYSGANVLTF.

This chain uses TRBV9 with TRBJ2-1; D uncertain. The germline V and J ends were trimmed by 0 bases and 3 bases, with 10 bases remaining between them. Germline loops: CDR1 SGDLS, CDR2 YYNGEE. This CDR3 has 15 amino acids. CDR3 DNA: TGTGCCAGCAGCGTAGGGCAGTCTTACTACAATGAGCAGTTCTTC. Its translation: CASSVGQSYYNEQFF.

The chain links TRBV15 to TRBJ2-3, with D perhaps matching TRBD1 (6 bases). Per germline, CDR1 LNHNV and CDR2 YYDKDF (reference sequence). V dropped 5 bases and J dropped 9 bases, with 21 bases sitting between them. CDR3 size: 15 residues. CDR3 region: CATSVNRVGANTQYF. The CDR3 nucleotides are TGTGCCACCAGCGTAAACCGCGTGGGGGCAAACACGCAGTATTTT.

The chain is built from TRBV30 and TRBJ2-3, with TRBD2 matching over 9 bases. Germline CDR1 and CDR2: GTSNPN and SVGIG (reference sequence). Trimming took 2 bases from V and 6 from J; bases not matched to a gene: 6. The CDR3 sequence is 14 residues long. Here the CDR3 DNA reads TGTGCCTGGAGTCTGAGCGGGGGGCCGGATACGCAGTATTTT. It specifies CAWSLSGGPDTQYF. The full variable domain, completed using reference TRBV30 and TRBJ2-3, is SQTIHQWPATLVQPVGSPLSLECTVEGTSNPNLYWYRQAAGRGLQLLFYSVGIGQISSEVPQNLSASRPQDRQFILSSKKLLLSDSGFYLCAWSLSGGPDTQYFGPGTRLTVL.

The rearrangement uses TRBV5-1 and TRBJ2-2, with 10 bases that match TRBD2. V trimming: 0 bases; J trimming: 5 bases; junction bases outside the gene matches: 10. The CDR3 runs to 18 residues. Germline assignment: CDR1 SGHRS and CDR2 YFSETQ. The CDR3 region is CASSLEQAGGPSTGELFF. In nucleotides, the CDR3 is TGCGCCAGCAGCTTGGAACAAGCGGGGGGGCCGTCGACCGGGGAGCTGTTTTTT.